This T cell receptor (beta chain) was documented in a study of PD-L1 blockade in urothelial cancer. Overall study context: Researchers looked at the blood 3 weeks (second dose) and 6 weeks after treatment began. Counts from blood samples showed a median of roughly 140,000 T cells.

Sequenced by immunoSEQ multiplex PCR; TCRdb stores in-frame clones only, minus some. The repertoire has around 120,000 clones, about 85% of them found once; the top ten carry 2% to 3%. The CDR3 has 14 residues. CDR1 and CDR2 from the germline V gene are MNHNS and SASEGT. The ends lost 1 base at V and 10 bases at J; junction bases unmatched: 6. The sequence came from a man aged 50 to 59 with urothelial cancer. The rearrangement links TRBV6-1 to TRBJ1-1; TRBD1 matches 10 bases. Sequencing used PBMCs, obtained around atezolizumab (anti-PD-L1) treatment. The CDR3 nucleotides are TGTGCCAGCAGTGAAGGGGGACAGGGGACGATAGCTTTCTTT. As protein: CASSEGGQGTIAFF.